This TCR beta chain was obtained from a study of T cell repertoires in cytomegalovirus infection. Germline V lookup: CDR1 ENHRY, CDR2 SYGVKD. Trimming took off 3 bases at V and 4 bases at J, with 15 bases between the two ends. The CDR3 spans 15 residues. TCRdb reanalysed the reads using MiXCR and keeps one entry per CDR3 protein. The sample records about 360,000 distinct CDR3 sequences, around 18% being singletons. Sequencing was performed on PBMCs. The origin of this receptor is a human donor in good health (CMV status not recorded). Some clones in this sample may be carry-over from other donors' samples. The chain has TRBV10-3 and TRBJ2-5, with D maybe TRBD2 (5 bases). The CDR3 loop is CAISDPVGDGETQYF. CDR3 bases: TGTGCCATCAGTGACCCTGTGGGAGACGGAGAGACCCAGTACTTC.